The 22 T cell receptor beta chains below come from one sample, sequenced in a study of blood T cell repertoires in COVID-19. Repertoires were generated with immunoSEQ multiplex PCR, while TCRdb's copy carries only in-frame clones and drops some. Of around 100,000 clones in the sample, about 85% were seen once. The specimen sequenced was peripheral blood. All receptors derive from a human donor in a cohort sampled during active COVID-19.

The chain couples TRBV29-1 to TRBJ2-2; TRBD2 agrees at 10 bases. This CDR3 is built from 11 residues. CDR1 is SQVTM and CDR2 is ANQGSEA in the germline V gene. CDR3: CSGTSVGELFF. The CDR3 DNA reads as TGCTCCGGGACTAGCGTCGGGGAGCTGTTTTTT.

This chain uses TRBV7-9 with TRBJ1-2; 7 bases are shared with TRBD1. Trimming cost V 5 bases and J 6 bases; bases outside gene matches: 3. This CDR3 has 12 amino acids. Germline CDR1 is SEHNR and CDR2 is FQNEAQ (reference sequence). CDR3 sequence (DNA): TGTGCCAGCAGCCTTCAGGGGGATGGCTACACCTTC. This encodes CASSLQGDGYTF.

The rearrangement joins TRBV5-1 to TRBJ1-6; TRBD1 matches at 7 bases. With V trimmed by 6 bases and J by 7 bases, 10 bases remained unmatched. The length of the CDR3 is 15 residues. Germline-derived CDR1 and CDR2 are SGHRS and YFSETQ. Here the CDR3 DNA reads TGCGCCAGCACTCCCGGGACAGTATCAAATTCACCCCTCCACTTT. As protein: CASTPGTVSNSPLHF.

The chain combines TRBV7-2 with TRBJ1-2; tentative D call: TRBD1 (6 bases). The CDR3 extends over 15 amino acids. V was pared by 1 base and J by 5 bases, with 14 bases between. From germline, CDR1 is SGHTA and CDR2 FQGNSA. CDR3 region: CASSLDRAGTYGYTF. CDR3 nucleotide sequence: TGTGCCAGCAGCTTAGACAGGGCAGGAACTTATGGCTACACCTTC.

The chain has TRBV10-1 and TRBJ2-1; D is possibly TRBD2 (5 bases). Germline CDR1 is WNHNN and CDR2 is SYGVQD (reference sequence). The CDR3 is 13 amino acids. Trimming took 10 bases from V and 4 from J, leaving 14 bases between them. In nucleotides, the CDR3 is TGCGCCACCAGCCGGGGTGGGTACAATGAGCAGTTCTTC. It specifies CATSRGGYNEQFF.

J is TRBJ1-2 and V is TRBV7-9, with 7 bases identical to TRBD1. V shed 4 bases and J 1 base; nucleotides not matched to a gene: 9. This CDR3 region has 16 residues. Germline assignment: CDR1 SEHNR and CDR2 FQNEAQ (reference sequence). The chain's CDR3 is CASSSKTGQSNYGYTF. The CDR3 DNA reads as TGTGCCAGCAGCTCAAAAACGGGACAGAGTAACTATGGCTACACCTTC. The variable domain in full, with the rest retrieved from reference TRBV7-9 and TRBJ1-2, is DTGVSQNPRHKITKRGQNVTFRCDPISEHNRLYWYRQTLGQGPEFLTYFQNEAQLEKSRLLSDRFSAERPKGSFSTLEIQRTEQGDSAMYLCASSSKTGQSNYGYTFGSGTRLTVV.

This clone was recorded at least ten times. The chain carries TRBV11-3 and TRBJ2-2; the match to TRBD2 covers 13 bases. Losses at the gene ends were 5 bases for V and 6 bases for J; bases not matched to a gene: 6. Per germline, CDR1 SGHNT and CDR2 YENEEA. The CDR3 contains 16 residues. CDR3 sequence (DNA): TGTGCCAGCAGCCCGCGACTAGCGGGGGGTCCCGGGGAGCTGTTTTTT. Translating gives CASSPRLAGGPGELFF.

This chain links TRBV3-1 (or the pseudogene TRBV3-2) with TRBJ1-1, with unresolved D. The CDR3 length is 13 residues. Germline V gene data show CDR1 as LGHDT and CDR2 as YNNKEL (reference sequence). Trimming took off 6 bases at V and 4 bases at J, with 12 bases between the two ends. CDR3 loop: CASSSTQFTEAFF. Written as DNA, the CDR3 is TGTGCCAGCAGTTCCACACAATTCACTGAAGCTTTCTTT.

This rearrangement joins TRBV21-1 to TRBJ2-7; the table's D call, TRBD1, was not checked against the DNA. TRBV21-1 is termed a pseudogene. The CDR3 has 19 amino acids. CDR3 loop: CASSKVYQSPRGRTYEQYF. CDR3 bases: TGTGCCAGCAGCAAAGTCTATCAGTCGCCCAGGGGCAGAACCTACGAGCAGTACTTC.

The chain couples TRBV5-6 to TRBJ1-2; D possibly corresponds to TRBD1 (5 bases). V dropped 0 bases and J dropped 5 bases, with 11 bases sitting between them. CDR1 and CDR2 (germline): SGHDT, YYEEEE. The CDR3 length is 14 residues. The CDR3 loop is CASSLGQGGYGYTF. CDR3 bases: TGTGCCAGCAGCTTGGGGCAGGGCGGATATGGCTACACCTTC.

This clone turned up a few times. The chain has TRBV30 and TRBJ1-1; tentative D call: TRBD1 (6 bases). V lost 1 base and J 5 bases, leaving 11 bases between the germline ends. CDR1 and CDR2 from the germline V gene are GTSNPN and SVGIG (reference sequence). This CDR3 has 13 residues. CDR3 in amino acids: CAWSAPRGTEAFF. The CDR3 coding sequence is TGTGCCTGGAGTGCCCCCAGGGGTACTGAAGCTTTCTTT.

This sequence joins TRBV5-5 and TRBJ1-3; 9 nucleotides line up with TRBD1. The CDR3 extends over 15 amino acids. In germline, CDR1 is SGHKS, CDR2 YYEKEE (reference sequence). Trimming took 2 bases from V and 3 from J; bases not matched to a gene: 3. In DNA form, the CDR3 reads TGTGCCAGCAGCTTCGGACAGGGGTATGGAAACACCATATATTTT. This translates into CASSFGQGYGNTIYF.

CDR3 in DNA: TGCGCCAGCAGCTTGCCTAGGTCGGGGGGCGGTAGAAATGAGCAGTTCTTC. Translated: CASSLPRSGGGRNEQFF. The chain links TRBV5-1 to TRBJ2-1, with D maybe TRBD2 (7 bases). The V end lost 1 base, the J end lost 7 bases, and 21 bases lay between the germline ends. This CDR3 is 17 amino acids long. The germline CDR1 and CDR2 sequences are SGHRS and YFSETQ.

The chain employs TRBV12-5 and TRBJ1-1, with D possibly being TRBD1 (6 bases). V gave up 1 base and J gave up 6 bases, with 15 bases separating them. Germline V lookup: CDR1 LGHNT, CDR2 FRNRAP. The CDR3 contains 15 residues. In nucleotides, the CDR3 is TGTGCTAGTGGTTTGGCCCCACAGGGTATGGCTGAAGCTTTCTTT. The encoded protein is CASGLAPQGMAEAFF.

This clone was observed a handful of times. The same CDR3 arises from other DNA sequences in this sample as well. The V gene is TRBV29-1, the J gene TRBJ1-2; 10 nucleotides match TRBD1. Germline CDR1 reads SQVTM; CDR2 reads ANQGSEA. The CDR3 runs 14 residues. The trim removed 1 base at V and 4 bases at J, leaving 3 bases unmatched. This CDR3 reads CSVEGTGGGYGYTF. CDR3 DNA sequence: TGCAGCGTTGAAGGGACAGGGGGAGGCTATGGCTACACCTTC. The whole variable domain, remainder taken from reference TRBV29-1 and TRBJ1-2, is SAVISQKPSRDICQRGTSLTIQCQVDSQVTMMFWYRQQPGQSLTLIATANQGSEATYESGFVIDKFPISRPNLTFSTLTVSNMSPEDSSIYLCSVEGTGGGYGYTFGSGTRLTVV.

The chain combines TRBV5-4 with TRBJ2-7; 12 nucleotides align to TRBD2. With 3 bases clipped from V and 6 bases from J, the junction kept 1 base outside the gene matches. The CDR3 totals 13 residues. Germline assignment: CDR1 SGHNT and CDR2 YYREEE (reference sequence). Written as DNA, the CDR3 is TGTGCCAGCAGCTCTAGCGGGAGGGGCGAGCAGTACTTC. Protein: CASSSSGRGEQYF. The full variable domain, completed using reference TRBV5-4 and TRBJ2-7, is ETGVTQSPTHLIKTRGQQVTLRCSSQSGHNTVSWYQQALGQGPQFIFQYYREEENGRGNFPPRFSGLQFPNYSSELNVNALELDDSALYLCASSSSGRGEQYFGPGTRLTVT.

The chain uses TRBV10-3 and TRBJ2-2; 11 nucleotides line up with TRBD2. The CDR3 has 15 amino acids. V lost 3 bases and J lost 5; bases outside the gene matches: 2. The germline V gene encodes CDR1 ENHRY and CDR2 SYGVKD. The CDR3 is CAISDLAGGTGELFF. DNA for the CDR3: TGTGCCATCAGTGATCTAGCGGGAGGAACCGGGGAGCTGTTTTTT.

A word on this clone: At the DNA level, this CDR3 is encoded by other sequences in the same sample as well. The chain joins TRBV5-1 to TRBJ2-7; 10 bases align to TRBD1. The ends lost 5 bases at V and 2 bases at J; junction bases unmatched: 7. The CDR3 runs to 15 residues. CDR1 and CDR2 (germline): SGHRS, YFSETQ. CDR3 nucleotides: TGCGCCAGCAGAGGGGGTGGACAGGGGGCCTACGAGCAGTACTTC. It translates to CASRGGGQGAYEQYF.

The chain employs TRBV7-6 and TRBJ2-7; 10 nucleotides agree with TRBD1. The CDR3 consists of 15 residues. V lost 0 bases to trimming and J lost 2 bases; unmatched junction nucleotides: 1. The V gene's germline CDR1 is SGHVS and CDR2 FNYEAQ. The CDR3 here is CASSLAGQGTYEQYF. The CDR3 DNA sequence: TGTGCCAGCAGCTTAGCGGGACAGGGGACCTACGAGCAGTACTTC.

J is TRBJ2-3 and V is TRBV19; weak D call: TRBD2 (5 bases). CDR1 LNHDA and CDR2 SQIVND come from the germline V gene (reference sequence). V was cut by 5 bases and J by 4 bases, with 16 bases left in between. The CDR3 sequence is 15 residues long. The CDR3 loop reads CASSPRGQVPDTQYF. Here the CDR3 DNA reads TGTGCCAGTAGTCCCCGCGGGCAGGTTCCAGATACGCAGTATTTT. The variable domain in full, with the rest retrieved from reference TRBV19 and TRBJ2-3, is DGGITQSPKYLFRKEGQNVTLSCEQNLNHDAMYWYRQDPGQGLRLIYYSQIVNDFQKGDIAEGYSVSREKKESFPLTVTSAQKNPTAFYLCASSPRGQVPDTQYFGPGTRLTVL.

This clone occurred once. The chain recombines TRBV19 with TRBJ1-2, with 9 positions matching TRBD1. The V and J ends lost 3 bases and 8 bases, in that order; junction bases with no gene match: 13. CDR1 and CDR2 from the germline V gene are LNHDA and SQIVND (reference sequence). The CDR3 is 16 residues long. CDR3 DNA sequence: TGTGCCAGTAGTATTTTAAACCCGGGACAGGGAGACGGCTACACCTTC. This sequence encodes CASSILNPGQGDGYTF.

The CDR3 DNA reads TGTGCCACCAGTCTGGGGGACTTCTCCTACAATGAGCAGTTCTTC. Its translation: CATSLGDFSYNEQFF. The chain has TRBV24-1 and TRBJ2-1; D might be TRBD2 (6 bases). Germline V gene data show CDR1 as KGHDR and CDR2 as SFDVKD. V was trimmed by 6 bases and J by 0 bases, leaving 11 bases between them. The CDR3 covers 15 residues.